Each of the 32 T cell receptor beta chains below was sequenced from the same sample in a study of cytotoxic CD8 clonotypes in ibrutinib-treated CLL. TCRdb's copy holds only in-frame clones and misses some; the assay was immunoSEQ multiplex PCR. Of about 160,000 clones listed, approximately 90% were seen once; the top ten hold around 3%. The specimen comprised PBMCs, sampled at disease progression, from a patient treated with ibrutinib. The receptor source for this set is a human donor with chronic lymphocytic leukemia.

J is TRBJ2-7 and V is TRBV6-6; no firm D call. V lost 0 bases to trimming and J lost 7 bases, with 7 bases between them. The germline V gene has CDR1 MNHNY and CDR2 SVGAGI (reference sequence). The CDR3 loop spans 12 amino acids. CDR3 amino acids: CASSYSSGEQYF. The CDR3 DNA is TGTGCCAGCAGTTACTCGTCGGGTGAGCAGTACTTC.

The chain combines TRBV5-4 with TRBJ2-1, with 9 bases matching TRBD2. The germline V gene has CDR1 SGHNT and CDR2 YYREEE (reference sequence). V shed 6 bases, J shed 2 bases, and the junction held 6 bases outside the gene matches. The CDR3 loop spans 15 amino acids. The CDR3 here is CASNGGGRAYNEQFF. The CDR3 coding sequence is TGTGCCAGCAACGGCGGCGGGAGGGCCTACAATGAGCAGTTCTTC.

The rearrangement links TRBV27 to TRBJ2-7; 7 bases line up with TRBD1. The CDR3 is made up of 14 amino acids. Germline lookup yields CDR1 MNHEY and CDR2 SMNVEV (reference sequence). V shed 5 bases, J shed 5 bases, and the junction held 9 bases outside the gene matches. The CDR3 region is CASSVTPRGNEQYF. CDR3 coding DNA: TGTGCCAGCAGTGTCACCCCCAGGGGGAACGAGCAGTACTTC.

In DNA form, the CDR3 reads TGTGCCAACGGTACGGGGCCAGGACCCTACTACGAGCAGTACTTC. This encodes CANGTGPGPYYEQYF. The rearrangement links TRBV6-5 to TRBJ2-7, with D tentatively TRBD1 or TRBD2 (5 bases each). V was clipped by 10 bases and J by 3 bases, with 22 bases between them. Germline values: CDR1 MNHEY, CDR2 SVGAGI. The CDR3 loop spans 15 amino acids.

The chain links TRBV19 to TRBJ2-1; TRBD2 matches at 15 bases. Losses at the gene ends were 3 bases for V and 8 bases for J; bases not matched to a gene: 8. The CDR3 covers 17 residues. CDR1 LNHDA and CDR2 SQIVND come from the germline V gene (reference sequence). The CDR3 sequence is CASSILRTSGRAHEQFF. The CDR3 coding sequence is TGTGCCAGTAGTATCCTGAGGACTAGCGGGAGGGCCCATGAGCAGTTCTTC.

This chain links TRBV4-3 with TRBJ1-2, with D unclear. Trimming took 1 base from V and 4 from J, leaving 13 bases between them. The CDR3 is 15 amino acids. Per the germline V gene, CDR1 is LGHNA and CDR2 is YSLEER. The CDR3: CASSQVNLNSYGYTF. The CDR3 region has the DNA TGCGCCAGCAGCCAAGTTAATTTAAATAGCTATGGCTACACCTTC.

The V and J genes are TRBV5-1 and TRBJ2-3, with 10 positions matching TRBD1. The CDR3 length is 15 residues. Trimming at V came to 4 bases and at J to 2 bases, leaving 4 bases not matched to a gene. Per the germline V gene, CDR1 is SGHRS and CDR2 is YFSETQ. CDR3 residues: CASSPGTGVTDTQYF. CDR3 sequence (DNA): TGCGCCAGCAGCCCCGGGACAGGGGTCACAGATACGCAGTATTTT.

About this clone: At one boundary the junction diverges from the germline segment, which might be a read error. The chain recombines TRBV5-5 with TRBJ2-7; D uncertain. Germline CDR1 is SGHKS and CDR2 is YYEKEE (reference sequence). CDR3 length equals 13 residues. CDR3: CASSLTPSFEQYF. Here the CDR3 DNA reads TGTGCCAGCAGCTTGACCCCCTCCTTCGAGCAGTACTTC.

The chain employs TRBV20-1 and TRBJ2-7; no firm D call. V was shortened by 6 bases and J by 6 bases, with 12 bases between the two germline ends. This CDR3 region has 11 residues. Per the germline V gene, CDR1 is DFQATT and CDR2 is SNEGSKA (reference sequence). Here the CDR3 reads CSATRTGEQYF. CDR3 bases: TGCAGTGCCACACGGACGGGCGAGCAGTACTTC.

This sequence joins TRBV5-4 and TRBJ2-1, with 10 bases matching TRBD2. The V gene's germline CDR1 is SGHNT and CDR2 YYREEE (reference sequence). This CDR3 region has 16 residues. V shed 6 bases and J 8 bases; nucleotides not matched to a gene: 14. CDR3 protein: CASTRNSGRSLDEQFF. For the CDR3, the DNA is TGTGCCAGCACCAGAAATAGCGGGAGGAGCCTGGATGAGCAGTTCTTC. The whole variable domain, remainder taken from reference TRBV5-4 and TRBJ2-1, is ETGVTQSPTHLIKTRGQQVTLRCSSQSGHNTVSWYQQALGQGPQFIFQYYREEENGRGNFPPRFSGLQFPNYSSELNVNALELDDSALYLCASTRNSGRSLDEQFFGPGTRLTVL.

The chain combines TRBV28 with TRBJ1-1; D is perhaps TRBD1 (6 bases). V was shortened by 4 bases and J by 4 bases, with 13 bases between the two germline ends. Germline values: CDR1 MDHEN, CDR2 SYDVKM. There are 14 residues in the CDR3. CDR3 nucleotides: TGTGCCAGCAGTTCACACAGGGAGGTCACTGAAGCTTTCTTT. This translates into CASSSHREVTEAFF.

V usage is TRBV7-8 and J usage is TRBJ1-1; D call uncertain. CDR3 size: 15 residues. Between the trimmed V and J ends, which lost 3 bases and 2 bases, there was a span of 13 bases. CDR1 is SGHVS and CDR2 is FQNEAQ in the germline V gene. The CDR3 region is CASSFQQMTNTEAFF. CDR3 nucleotides: TGTGCCAGCAGCTTTCAACAGATGACTAACACTGAAGCTTTCTTT.

The chain has TRBV6-6 and TRBJ1-1; possible D gene TRBD1, 5 bases. V was trimmed by 6 bases and J by 4 bases, leaving 12 bases between them. The CDR3 consists of 13 residues. Per germline, CDR1 MNHNY and CDR2 SVGAGI (reference sequence). CDR3 DNA: TGTGCCAGCAGCCCCCCAGGGACCACTGAAGCTTTCTTT. Protein sequence: CASSPPGTTEAFF.

The genes are TRBV30 and TRBJ1-2, with D maybe TRBD1 (5 bases). V gave up 1 base and J gave up 4 bases, with 10 bases separating them. CDR1 is GTSNPN and CDR2 is SVGIG in the germline V gene (reference sequence). This CDR3 region has 13 residues. This CDR3 is CAWSGGRVYGYTF. As DNA, the CDR3 is TGTGCCTGGAGTGGGGGCAGGGTCTATGGCTACACCTTC.

V is TRBV15 and J is TRBJ2-4, with 10 bases matching TRBD1. Looked up from germline, CDR1 is LNHNV and CDR2 is YYDKDF (reference sequence). J was trimmed by 3 bases and V by 0 bases; bases with no gene match: 5. This CDR3 spans 17 amino acids. CDR3 sequence reads: CATSREGTGDFKNIQYF. CDR3 DNA: TGTGCCACCAGCAGAGAAGGGACAGGGGATTTCAAAAACATTCAGTACTTC. Full variable domain (remainder filled in from reference TRBV15 and TRBJ2-4): DAMVIQNPRYQVTQFGKPVTLSCSQTLNHNVMYWYQQKSSQAPKLLFHYYDKDFNNEADTPDNFQSRRPNTSFCFLDIRSPGLGDTAMYLCATSREGTGDFKNIQYFGAGTRLSVL.

This clone was counted once. The chain couples TRBV15 to TRBJ2-2, with a possible D match to TRBD1 (6 bases). Germline V gives CDR1 LNHNV, CDR2 YYDKDF (reference sequence). The CDR3 contains 17 residues. Trimming pared 5 bases from V and 5 bases from J, leaving 21 bases between. The CDR3: CATSGKGQFLATGELFF. In DNA form, the CDR3 reads TGTGCCACCAGCGGGAAAGGACAGTTTCTGGCAACCGGGGAGCTGTTTTTT.

The chain employs TRBV11-3 and TRBJ1-1; D is ambiguous. Germline values: CDR1 SGHNT, CDR2 YENEEA. CDR3 length: 13 amino acids. The V end lost 1 base, the J end lost 4 bases, and 7 bases lay between the germline ends. CDR3 bases: TGTGCCAGCAGCTTAGGACTTCTCACTGAAGCTTTCTTT. It translates to CASSLGLLTEAFF.

This chain links TRBV11-2 with TRBJ2-1; D ambiguous. CDR1 is SGHAT and CDR2 is FQNNGV in the germline V gene. The V end was cut by 7 bases, the J end by 0 bases, with 19 bases between. The CDR3 extends over 17 amino acids. The CDR3 is CASTPSSDLSSYNEQFF. DNA of the CDR3: TGTGCCAGCACCCCCTCCAGCGACTTGAGCTCCTACAATGAGCAGTTCTTC.

The J gene is TRBJ2-7, the V gene TRBV5-5; 8 nucleotides match TRBD1. Unmatched junction bases numbered 3, after V lost 0 bases and J lost 4 bases. Looked up from germline, CDR1 is SGHKS and CDR2 is YYEKEE (reference sequence). The CDR3 is 14 amino acids. The CDR3 DNA is TGTGCCAGCAGCTTGGCCGACAGGGGATACGAGCAGTACTTC. It yields the protein CASSLADRGYEQYF.

The chain links TRBV28 to TRBJ2-3; TRBD1 agrees at 7 bases. The CDR3 runs 15 residues. V shed 6 bases, J shed 2 bases, and the junction held 8 bases outside the gene matches. From germline, CDR1 is MDHEN and CDR2 SYDVKM. CDR3 nucleotide sequence: TGTGCCAGCAGGCCACTTGACAGGGACACAGATACGCAGTATTTT. Protein product: CASRPLDRDTDTQYF. The whole variable domain, filled in from reference TRBV28 and TRBJ2-3, reads DVKVTQSSRYLVKRTGEKVFLECVQDMDHENMFWYRQDPGLGLRLIYFSYDVKMKEKGDIPEGYSVSREKKERFSLILESASTNQTSMYLCASRPLDRDTDTQYFGPGTRLTVL.

This chain joins TRBV7-9 and TRBJ1-1, with TRBD1 identical over 8 bases. Trimming at V came to 2 bases and at J to 4 bases, leaving 6 bases not matched to a gene. This CDR3 comprises 15 residues. Per germline, CDR1 SEHNR and CDR2 FQNEAQ (reference sequence). The CDR3 is CASSLWQGAITEAFF. For the CDR3, the DNA is TGTGCCAGCAGCTTATGGCAGGGGGCGATCACTGAAGCTTTCTTT.

V usage is TRBV7-3 and J usage is TRBJ2-7; D might be TRBD2 (5 bases). In germline, CDR1 is SGHTA, CDR2 FQGTGA. This CDR3 region has 13 residues. The ends were cut back, 2 bases at V and 6 bases at J, with 11 bases in the middle. DNA for the CDR3: TGTGCCAGCAGCTTACAGGTACTAGGCGAGCAGTACTTC. The encoded protein is CASSLQVLGEQYF. Drawing the rest from reference TRBV7-3 and TRBJ2-7, the complete variable domain is GAGVSQTPSNKVTEKGKYVELRCDPISGHTALYWYRQSLGQGPEFLIYFQGTGAADDSGLPNDRFFAVRPEGSVSTLKIQRTERGDSAVYLCASSLQVLGEQYFGPGTRLTVT.

This rearrangement joins TRBV18 to TRBJ2-7, with 10 bases fitting TRBD2. Losses at the gene ends were 2 bases for V and 6 bases for J; bases not matched to a gene: 4. CDR1 is KGHSH and CDR2 is LQKENI in the germline V gene. The CDR3 has 14 amino acids. The CDR3 region is CASSPDVAGGEQYF. In DNA, the CDR3 is TGTGCCAGCTCACCAGACGTAGCGGGAGGCGAGCAGTACTTC.

The CDR3 is CASSLALLGTDTQYF. The CDR3 DNA reads as TGTGCCAGCAGCTTAGCGCTCTTAGGGACAGATACGCAGTATTTT. This rearrangement joins TRBV7-8 to TRBJ2-3; D is ambiguous. The CDR3 consists of 15 residues. CDR1 SGHVS and CDR2 FQNEAQ come from the germline V gene. Trimming stripped 0 bases from V and 3 bases from J, with 10 bases between.

The genes are TRBV6-1 and TRBJ1-5, with 9 positions matching TRBD1. The V and J ends lost 1 base and 4 bases, in that order; junction bases with no gene match: 2. This CDR3 is built from 15 residues. Germline CDR1 is MNHNS and CDR2 is SASEGT. The CDR3 bases are TGTGCCAGCAGTGAAGTCGGGACAGGGAATCAGCCCCAGCATTTT. Translating gives CASSEVGTGNQPQHF.

V and J are TRBV6-6 and TRBJ2-7, with D perhaps TRBD2 (6 bases). CDR1 and CDR2 (germline): MNHNY, SVGAGI (reference sequence). V was shortened by 0 bases and J by 4 bases, with 10 bases between the two germline ends. The CDR3 extends over 14 amino acids. In DNA, the CDR3 is TGTGCCAGCAGTTACTCCCGCGGAGGGTACGAGCAGTACTTC. Translating it yields CASSYSRGGYEQYF.

The chain uses TRBV6-5 and TRBJ2-1, with TRBD1 identical over 7 bases. The CDR3 spans 15 residues. The V gene end was trimmed by 7 bases and the J gene end by 4 bases; junction bases not matched to a gene: 10. Germline values: CDR1 MNHEY, CDR2 SVGAGI. The CDR3 DNA follows: TGTGCCAGCATCGGGCCCCCAGGGGGTTACAATGAGCAGTTCTTC. Translated, it gives CASIGPPGGYNEQFF.

The chain links TRBV28 to TRBJ2-1; no firm D call. The germline CDR1 and CDR2 sequences are MDHEN and SYDVKM. This CDR3 is built from 14 residues. Trimming stripped 8 bases from V and 4 bases from J, with 15 bases between. The CDR3 is CASQVIGPYNEQFF. CDR3 DNA sequence: TGTGCCAGCCAGGTGATCGGCCCTTACAATGAGCAGTTCTTC.

Details on this clone: Other DNA sequences in this specimen translate into the identical CDR3. V and J are TRBV19 and TRBJ1-2; weak D call: TRBD1 (6 bases). Trimming cost V 5 bases and J 7 bases, with 11 bases left between them. In germline, CDR1 is LNHDA, CDR2 SQIVND (reference sequence). The CDR3 runs to 12 residues. CDR3 DNA: TGTGCCAGTAGTTCGACAGGACCTGGCTACACCTTC. This encodes CASSSTGPGYTF.

The CDR3 nucleotides are TGTGCCAGTAGTCCGCGAGGGGCCCGTCCCTTTGACGAGCAGTACTTC. As protein: CASSPRGARPFDEQYF. V is TRBV19 and J is TRBJ2-7; D assignment may be TRBD1 or TRBD2 (5 bases each). The CDR3 is 16 amino acids. V dropped 5 bases and J dropped 5 bases, with 22 bases sitting between them. In germline, CDR1 is LNHDA, CDR2 SQIVND (reference sequence).

The J gene is TRBJ2-7, the V gene TRBV5-4; the match to TRBD1 covers 9 bases. The junction had 7 bases not matched to a gene; V was cut back by 1 base and J by 5 bases. The CDR3 is 15 residues long. Germline CDR1 is SGHNT and CDR2 is YYREEE (reference sequence). This CDR3 reads CASSLKGQGSHEQYF. The CDR3 nucleotides are TGTGCCAGCAGCTTGAAGGGACAGGGATCCCACGAGCAGTACTTC. The full variable domain, with the rest looked up from reference TRBV5-4 and TRBJ2-7, is ETGVTQSPTHLIKTRGQQVTLRCSSQSGHNTVSWYQQALGQGPQFIFQYYREEENGRGNFPPRFSGLQFPNYSSELNVNALELDDSALYLCASSLKGQGSHEQYFGPGTRLTVT.

The chain recombines TRBV5-1 with TRBJ2-1, with TRBD2 identical over 7 bases. Germline values: CDR1 SGHRS, CDR2 YFSETQ. V gave up 0 bases and J gave up 4 bases; unmatched junction bases: 10. The CDR3 has 17 residues. CDR3 amino acids: CASSLVSASGLYNEQFF. The CDR3 bases are TGCGCCAGCAGCTTGGTTAGTGCTAGCGGATTGTACAATGAGCAGTTCTTC.